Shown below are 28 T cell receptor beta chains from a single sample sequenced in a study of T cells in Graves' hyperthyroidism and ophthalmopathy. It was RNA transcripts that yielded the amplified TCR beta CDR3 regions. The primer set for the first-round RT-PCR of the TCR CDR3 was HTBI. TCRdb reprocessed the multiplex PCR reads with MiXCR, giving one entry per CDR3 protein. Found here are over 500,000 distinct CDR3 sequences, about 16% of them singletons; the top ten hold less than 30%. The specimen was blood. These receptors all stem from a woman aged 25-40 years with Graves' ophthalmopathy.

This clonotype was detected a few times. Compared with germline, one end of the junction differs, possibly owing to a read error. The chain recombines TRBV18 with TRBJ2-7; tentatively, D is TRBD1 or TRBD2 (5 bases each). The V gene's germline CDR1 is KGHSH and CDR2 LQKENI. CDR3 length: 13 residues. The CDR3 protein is CASSRDDSYGQYF. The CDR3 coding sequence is TGTGCCAGCTCACGGGACGACTCCTACGGGCAGTACTTC.

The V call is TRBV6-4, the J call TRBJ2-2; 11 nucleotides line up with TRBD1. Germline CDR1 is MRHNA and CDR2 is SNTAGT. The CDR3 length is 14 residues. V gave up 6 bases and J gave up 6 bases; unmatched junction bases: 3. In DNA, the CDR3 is TGTGCCAGCAGACCGGGACAGGGGGCCGGGGAGCTGTTTTTT. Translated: CASRPGQGAGELFF.

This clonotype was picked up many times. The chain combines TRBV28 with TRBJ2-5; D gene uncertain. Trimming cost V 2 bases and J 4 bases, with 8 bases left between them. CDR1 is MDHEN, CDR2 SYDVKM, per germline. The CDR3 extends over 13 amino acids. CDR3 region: CASSLMGPETQYF. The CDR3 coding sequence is TGTGCCAGCAGTTTAATGGGTCCAGAGACCCAGTACTTC.

CDR3 in DNA: TGCAGTGCTAGAGCATCCGAGGGCACAGATACGCAGTATTTT. Its translation is CSARASEGTDTQYF. The rearrangement uses TRBV20-1 and TRBJ2-3, with no clear D. Germline V lookup: CDR1 DFQATT, CDR2 SNEGSKA (reference sequence). V lost 1 base, J lost 1 base, and 9 bases lay in between. The CDR3 extends over 14 amino acids.

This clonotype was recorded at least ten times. CDR3 in DNA: TGTGCCAGCAGCATTACCTACACCACAGATACGCAGTATTTT. Translated, it gives CASSITYTTDTQYF. The rearrangement links TRBV3-1 to TRBJ2-3; unclear D gene. V lost 5 bases, J lost 2 bases, and 11 bases lay in between. Germline V lookup: CDR1 LGHDT, CDR2 YNNKEL (reference sequence). The CDR3 has 14 residues.

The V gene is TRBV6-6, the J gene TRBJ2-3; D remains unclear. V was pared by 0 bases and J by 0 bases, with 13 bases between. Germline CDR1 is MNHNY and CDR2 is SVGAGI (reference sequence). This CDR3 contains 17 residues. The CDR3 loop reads CASSYSSNGPSTDTQYF. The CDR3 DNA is TGTGCCAGCAGTTACTCCTCAAATGGGCCTAGCACAGATACGCAGTATTTT.

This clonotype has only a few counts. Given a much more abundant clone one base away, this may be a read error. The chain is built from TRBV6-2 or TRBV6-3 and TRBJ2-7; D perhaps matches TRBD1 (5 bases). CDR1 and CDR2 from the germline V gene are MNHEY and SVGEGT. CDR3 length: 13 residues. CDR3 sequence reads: CVSRQLSSYEQYF. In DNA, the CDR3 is TGTGTCAGCAGACAGCTCAGCTCCTACGAGCAGTACTTC.

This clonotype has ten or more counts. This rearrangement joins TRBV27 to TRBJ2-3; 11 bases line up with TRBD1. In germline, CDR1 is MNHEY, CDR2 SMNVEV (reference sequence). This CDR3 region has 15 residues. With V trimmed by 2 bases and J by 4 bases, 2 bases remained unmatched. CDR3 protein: CASSLRGQGADTQYF. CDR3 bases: TGTGCCAGCAGTTTAAGGGGACAGGGGGCAGATACGCAGTATTTT.

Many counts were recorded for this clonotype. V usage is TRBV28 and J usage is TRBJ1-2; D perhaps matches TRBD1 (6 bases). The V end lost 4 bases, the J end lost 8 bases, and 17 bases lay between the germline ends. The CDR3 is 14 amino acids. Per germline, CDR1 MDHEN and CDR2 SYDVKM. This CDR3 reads CASSYLGTQEGYTF. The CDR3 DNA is TGTGCCAGCAGTTACCTCGGGACACAGGAAGGCTACACCTTC.

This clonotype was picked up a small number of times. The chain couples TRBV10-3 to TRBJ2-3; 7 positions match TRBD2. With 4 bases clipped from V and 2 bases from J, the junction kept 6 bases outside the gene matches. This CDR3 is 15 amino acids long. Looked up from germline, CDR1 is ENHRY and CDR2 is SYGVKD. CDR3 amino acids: CAISAGGGTTDTQYF. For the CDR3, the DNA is TGTGCCATCAGTGCGGGCGGGGGTACCACAGATACGCAGTATTTT.

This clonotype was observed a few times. CDR3 in amino acids: CASNWGRQGARNPTGELFF. The CDR3 region has the DNA TGTGCCAGTAACTGGGGGAGACAGGGGGCTCGTAACCCCACCGGGGAGCTGTTTTTT. The chain uses TRBV19 and TRBJ2-2, with TRBD1 matching 10 bases. J lost 4 bases, V lost 7 bases, and 18 bases had no gene match. This CDR3 is 19 amino acids long. Germline loops: CDR1 LNHDA, CDR2 SQIVND (reference sequence).

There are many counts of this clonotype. CDR3 nucleotide sequence: TGTGCCAGCAGCTCCCCCGGGGCCAGCTCCTACGAGCAGTACTTC. Its translation is CASSSPGASSYEQYF. The chain has TRBV28 and TRBJ2-7; D may match TRBD1 or TRBD2 (5 bases each). V was pared by 6 bases and J by 0 bases, with 15 bases between. Germline V gene lookup returns CDR1 MDHEN and CDR2 SYDVKM. This CDR3 region has 15 residues.

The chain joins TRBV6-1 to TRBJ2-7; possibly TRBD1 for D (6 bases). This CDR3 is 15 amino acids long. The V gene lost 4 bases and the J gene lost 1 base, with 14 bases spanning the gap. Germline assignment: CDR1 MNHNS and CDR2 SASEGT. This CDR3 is CASSVVGTRSYEQYF. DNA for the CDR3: TGTGCCAGCAGTGTAGTCGGGACAAGGTCCTACGAGCAGTACTTC.

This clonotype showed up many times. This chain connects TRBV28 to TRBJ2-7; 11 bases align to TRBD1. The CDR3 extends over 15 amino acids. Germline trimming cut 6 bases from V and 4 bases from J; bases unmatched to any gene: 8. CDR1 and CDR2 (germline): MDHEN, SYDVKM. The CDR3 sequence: CASRNPGQGGYEQYF. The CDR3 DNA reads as TGTGCCAGCAGGAATCCGGGACAGGGGGGGTACGAGCAGTACTTC.

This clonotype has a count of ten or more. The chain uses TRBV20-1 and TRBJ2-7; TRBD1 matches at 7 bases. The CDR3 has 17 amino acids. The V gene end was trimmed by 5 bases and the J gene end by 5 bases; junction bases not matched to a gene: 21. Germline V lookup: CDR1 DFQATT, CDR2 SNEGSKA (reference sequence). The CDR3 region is CSAVDRRAKGRLDEQYF. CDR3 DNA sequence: TGCAGTGCTGTGGACAGGCGGGCTAAGGGCCGGCTAGACGAGCAGTACTTC.

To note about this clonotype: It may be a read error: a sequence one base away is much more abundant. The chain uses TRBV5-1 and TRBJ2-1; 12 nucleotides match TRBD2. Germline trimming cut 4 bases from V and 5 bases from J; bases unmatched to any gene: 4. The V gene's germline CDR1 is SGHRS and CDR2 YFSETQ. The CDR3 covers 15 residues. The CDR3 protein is CASSRTSGKNNEQFF. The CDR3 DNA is TGCGCCAGCAGCCGGACTAGCGGGAAGAACAATGAGCAGTTCTTC.

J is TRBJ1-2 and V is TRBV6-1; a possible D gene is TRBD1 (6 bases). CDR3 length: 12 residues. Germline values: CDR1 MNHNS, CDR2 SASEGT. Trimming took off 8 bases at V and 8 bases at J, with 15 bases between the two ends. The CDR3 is CASGRGGHGYTF. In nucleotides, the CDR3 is TGTGCCAGCGGGAGAGGGGGTCACGGCTACACCTTC.

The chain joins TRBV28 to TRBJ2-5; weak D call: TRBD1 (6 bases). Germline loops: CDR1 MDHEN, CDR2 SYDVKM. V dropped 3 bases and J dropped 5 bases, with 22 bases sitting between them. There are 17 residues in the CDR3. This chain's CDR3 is CASSFYDRTEYEETQYF. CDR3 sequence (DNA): TGTGCCAGCAGTTTTTATGACCGGACAGAGTATGAGGAGACCCAGTACTTC.

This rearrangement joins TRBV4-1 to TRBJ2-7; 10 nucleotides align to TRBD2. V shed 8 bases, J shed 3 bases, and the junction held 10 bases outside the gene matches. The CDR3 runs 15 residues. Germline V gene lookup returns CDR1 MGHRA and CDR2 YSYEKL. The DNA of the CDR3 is TGCGCCAGCGCTAAGCGGGAGGGGGGGATCTACGAGCAGTACTTC. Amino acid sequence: CASAKREGGIYEQYF.

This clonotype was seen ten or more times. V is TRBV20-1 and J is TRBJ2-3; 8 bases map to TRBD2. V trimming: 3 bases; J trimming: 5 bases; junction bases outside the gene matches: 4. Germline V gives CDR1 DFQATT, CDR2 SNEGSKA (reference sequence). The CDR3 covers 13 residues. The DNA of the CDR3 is TGCAGTGCTAGCGGGAGGGCCCGAGATACGCAGTATTTT. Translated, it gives CSASGRARDTQYF.

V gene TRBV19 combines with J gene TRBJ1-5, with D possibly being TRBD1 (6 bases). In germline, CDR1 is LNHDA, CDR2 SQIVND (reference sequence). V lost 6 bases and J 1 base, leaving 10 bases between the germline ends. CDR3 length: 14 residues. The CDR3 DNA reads TGTGCCAGTAGGTACAGGGAAAGCAATCAGCCCCAGCATTTT. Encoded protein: CASRYRESNQPQHF.

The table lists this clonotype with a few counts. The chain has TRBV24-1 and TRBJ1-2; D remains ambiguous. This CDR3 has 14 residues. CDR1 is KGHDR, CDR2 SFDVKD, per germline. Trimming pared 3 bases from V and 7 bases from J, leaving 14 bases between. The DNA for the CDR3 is TGTGCCACCAGTGATCCAAGATGGGATGGTGGCTACACCTTC. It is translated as CATSDPRWDGGYTF.

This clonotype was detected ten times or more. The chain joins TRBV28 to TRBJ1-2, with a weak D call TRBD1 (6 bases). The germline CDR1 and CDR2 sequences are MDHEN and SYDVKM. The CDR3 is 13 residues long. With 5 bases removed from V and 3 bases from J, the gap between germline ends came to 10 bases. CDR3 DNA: TGTGCCAGCAGTCGTCAGGGGTACTATGGCTACACCTTC. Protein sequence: CASSRQGYYGYTF.

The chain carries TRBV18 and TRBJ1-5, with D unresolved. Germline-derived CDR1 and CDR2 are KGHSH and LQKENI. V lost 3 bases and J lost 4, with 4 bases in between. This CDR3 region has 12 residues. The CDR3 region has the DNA TGTGCCAGCTCACCGCAGAATCAGCCCCAGCATTTT. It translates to CASSPQNQPQHF. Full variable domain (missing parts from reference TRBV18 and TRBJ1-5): NAGVMQNPRHLVRRRGQEARLRCSPMKGHSHVYWYRQLPEEGLKFMVYLQKENIIDESGMPKERFSAEFPKEGPSILRIQQVVRGDSAAYFCASSPQNQPQHFGDGTRLSIL.

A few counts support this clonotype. For the CDR3, the DNA is TGTGCCAGCAGTTTAGGAGCCATTATCGGGGAGCTGTTTTTT. This translates into CASSLGAIIGELFF. V gene TRBV12-3 or TRBV12-4 combines with J gene TRBJ2-2, with no clear D. This CDR3 contains 14 residues. Deletions cut 1 base from V and 7 bases from J, with 10 bases between.

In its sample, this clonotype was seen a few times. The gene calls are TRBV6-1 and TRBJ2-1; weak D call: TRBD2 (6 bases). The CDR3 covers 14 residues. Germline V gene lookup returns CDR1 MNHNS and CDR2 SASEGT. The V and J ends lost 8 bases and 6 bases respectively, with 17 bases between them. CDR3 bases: TGTGCCAGCGCGAATAGCGGTCAGATCAATGAGCAGTTCTTC. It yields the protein CASANSGQINEQFF.

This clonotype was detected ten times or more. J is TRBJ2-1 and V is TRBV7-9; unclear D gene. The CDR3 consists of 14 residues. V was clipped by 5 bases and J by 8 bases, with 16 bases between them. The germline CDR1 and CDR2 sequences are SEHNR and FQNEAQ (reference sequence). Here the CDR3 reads CASSTLSKADEQFF. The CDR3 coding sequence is TGTGCCAGCAGCACCTTATCTAAGGCGGATGAGCAGTTCTTC.

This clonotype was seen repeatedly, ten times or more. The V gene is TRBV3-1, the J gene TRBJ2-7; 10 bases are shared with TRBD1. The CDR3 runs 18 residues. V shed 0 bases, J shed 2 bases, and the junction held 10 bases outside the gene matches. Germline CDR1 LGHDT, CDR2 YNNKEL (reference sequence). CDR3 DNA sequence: TGTGCCAGCAGCCAAGAGTACGGACAGGGGGAAAAGGCCTACGAGCAGTACTTC. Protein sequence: CASSQEYGQGEKAYEQYF.